A selection of T cell receptor beta chains follows, all from one sample in a study of blood T cells in healthy people across ages. TCRdb independently ran MiXCR on the 5' RACE reads; one entry per CDR3 protein. The table records about 650,000 distinct CDR3 sequences, 45% to 60% of them present only once. The material sequenced was blood. The receptor source for this set is a woman over 75 in good health. CDR3s include the opening cysteine and the closing phenylalanine or tryptophan. The order of the fields is D gene, clone size, V gene, J gene, CDR3 protein, CDR3 DNA. The D gene is left open where the match is weak. Clone size appears in some rows only: once, few, many, or a class for an expanded clone.

>.|.|TRBV15|TRBJ1-5
CATTDGPSRGSQPQHF
TGTGCCACCACGGACGGTCCCTCTCGCGGCAGTCAGCCCCAGCATTTT
>TRBD1|.|TRBV7-9|TRBJ2-7
CASSGRTGGPYEQYF
TGTGCCAGCAGCGGCCGGACAGGGGGCCCCTACGAGCAGTACTTC
>TRBD2|.|TRBV6-1|TRBJ2-3
CASSLSSGRTDTQYF
TGTGCCAGCAGTTTGAGTAGCGGGAGAACAGATACGCAGTATTTT
>TRBD2|.|TRBV20-1|TRBJ2-1
CSAAGTSGYNEQFF
TGCAGTGCTGCTGGGACTAGCGGGTACAATGAGCAGTTCTTC
>.|once|TRBV27|TRBJ2-7
CASSRQENGYYEQYF
TGTGCCAGCAGTAGACAGGAAAACGGGTACTACGAGCAGTACTTC
>TRBD2|.|TRBV7-9|TRBJ2-1
CASSSLGTSGGETQFF
TGTGCCAGCAGTTCTCTTGGGACTAGCGGGGGGGAGACCCAGTTCTTC
>.|many|TRBV20-1|TRBJ2-1
CSAGGLIYNEQFF
TGCAGTGCCGGCGGGCTGATATACAATGAGCAGTTCTTC
>TRBD1|.|TRBV7-9|TRBJ1-1
CASSAGQAHTEAFF
TGTGCCAGCAGCGCCGGACAGGCCCACACTGAAGCTTTCTTT
>TRBD2|.|TRBV6-5|TRBJ2-7
CASSYSTSGRAPNLYYEQYF
TGTGCCAGCAGTTACTCGACTAGCGGGAGAGCCCCAAACCTCTACTACGAGCAGTACTTC
>.|.|TRBV15|TRBJ2-5
CATSTDPGETQYF
TGTGCCACCAGCACGGACCCGGGGGAGACCCAGTACTTC
>TRBD1|.|TRBV12-3/TRBV12-4|TRBJ1-4
CASSPQPTGQGEKLFF
TGTGCCAGCAGTCCGCAACCGACAGGGCAAGGCGAAAAACTGTTTTTT
>.|few|TRBV29-1|TRBJ2-3
CSVVRDNTDTQYF
TGCAGCGTTGTAAGGGACAATACAGATACGCAGTATTTT
>.|.|TRBV11-2|TRBJ2-3
CASSLGTGIFTDTQYF
TGTGCCAGCAGCTTAGGGACTGGGATCTTCACAGATACGCAGTATTTT
>.|.|TRBV5-1|TRBJ2-1
CASSLGVLQSNEQFF
TGCGCCAGCAGCTTGGGGGTCCTCCAATCCAATGAGCAGTTCTTC
>.|few|TRBV4-1|TRBJ2-2
CASSQDGIGTGELFF
TGCGCCAGCAGCCAAGATGGAATAGGCACCGGGGAGCTGTTTTTT
>.|once|TRBV5-1|TRBJ2-7
CASSHDGSRAYEQYF
TGCGCCAGCAGCCACGACGGGAGTCGAGCCTACGAGCAGTACTTC
>TRBD1|.|TRBV5-1|TRBJ1-2
CASSLRTGHYGYTF
TGCGCCAGCAGCCTAAGGACAGGGCACTATGGCTACACCTTC
>TRBD1|.|TRBV6-6|TRBJ1-1
CASSNGQGGNTEAFF
TGCGCCAGCAGTAACGGGCAGGGGGGGAACACTGAAGCTTTCTTT
>TRBD2|many|TRBV12-3/TRBV12-4|TRBJ2-1
CASSLRTSVYNEQFF
TGTGCCAGCAGTTTGCGAACTAGCGTCTACAATGAGCAGTTCTTC
>TRBD1|.|TRBV10-3|TRBJ1-4
CAISEQGQNEKLFF
TGTGCCATCAGTGAACAGGGGCAAAATGAAAAACTGTTTTTT
>.|.|TRBV7-3|TRBJ1-2
CASSARRAGPNYYGYTF
TGTGCCAGCAGCGCAAGACGGGCGGGACCAAACTACTATGGCTACACCTTC
>.|few|TRBV5-4|TRBJ1-5
CASSLEGDTYQPQHF
TGTGCCAGCAGCTTGGAGGGGGACACCTATCAGCCCCAGCATTTT
>.|.|TRBV9|TRBJ2-7
CASSPGRAGSEQYF
TGTGCCAGCAGCCCGGGACGGGCTGGTAGTGAGCAGTACTTC
>TRBD1|few|TRBV12-3/TRBV12-4|TRBJ1-5
CASSLPTGNQPQHF
TGTGCCAGCAGTCTTCCGACAGGGAATCAGCCCCAGCATTTT
>.|once|TRBV7-8|TRBJ1-2
CASSPGIGKGYTF
TGTGCCAGCAGCCCAGGGATCGGAAAGGGCTACACCTTC
>.|.|TRBV28|TRBJ2-7
CASKHRDPLAYEQYF
TGTGCCAGCAAACACCGGGACCCCTTGGCCTACGAGCAGTACTTC
>.|.|TRBV7-3|TRBJ1-1
CASSRRSGGVNTEAFF
TGTGCCAGCAGCCGACGATCCGGAGGAGTGAACACTGAAGCTTTCTTT
>TRBD2|few|TRBV12-3/TRBV12-4|TRBJ2-2
CASSGLAAVTGELFF
TGTGCCAGCAGCGGACTAGCGGCTGTCACCGGGGAGCTGTTTTTT
>.|.|TRBV7-2|TRBJ2-1
CASSLARGEQFF
TGTGCCAGCAGCTTAGCCCGGGGTGAGCAGTTCTTC
>TRBD2|.|TRBV12-5|TRBJ2-3
CASGRTSGSGTDTQYF
TGTGCTAGTGGAAGGACTAGTGGGAGTGGAACAGATACGCAGTATTTT
>TRBD1|few|TRBV5-1|TRBJ2-2
CASRNGQGNTGELFF
TGCGCCAGCAGAAATGGACAGGGAAACACCGGGGAGCTGTTTTTT
>.|few|TRBV20-1|TRBJ2-1
CSARGGSYNEQFF
TGCAGTGCCAGAGGGGGGTCCTACAATGAGCAGTTCTTC
>.|few|TRBV2|TRBJ2-5
CASSQLGGPLIPNEQYF
TGTGCCAGCAGTCAACTGGGGGGGCCTTTAATTCCCAATGAGCAGTACTTC
>.|.|TRBV20-1|TRBJ2-5
CSASFPLGVSVETQYF
TGCAGTGCTAGCTTCCCCCTAGGGGTATCGGTAGAGACCCAGTACTTC
>TRBD2|.|TRBV4-3|TRBJ2-3
CASSQELLAGFRTDTQYF
TGCGCCAGCAGCCAAGAGTTGCTAGCGGGGTTCCGCACAGATACGCAGTATTTT
>.|few|TRBV29-1|TRBJ2-2
CSVGGLNTGELFF
TGCAGCGTTGGGGGACTTAACACCGGGGAGCTGTTTTTT
>.|few|TRBV7-9|TRBJ2-5
CASSLNLGEKETQYF
TGTGCCAGCAGCCTTAATCTGGGGGAAAAAGAGACCCAGTACTTC
>TRBD2|.|TRBV15|TRBJ2-5
CATSTAGVQETQYF
TGTGCCACCAGTACAGCGGGAGTCCAAGAGACCCAGTACTTC
>.|.|TRBV4-2|TRBJ2-1
CASSQDPDRGEQFF
TGTGCCAGCAGCCAAGATCCGGACCGTGGTGAGCAGTTCTTC
>.|once|TRBV4-2|TRBJ2-7
CASSPRGTLNYEQYF
TGTGCCAGCAGCCCCCGAGGGACTCTCAACTACGAGCAGTACTTC
>.|.|TRBV20-1|TRBJ2-1
CSSQVSELYNEQFF
TGCAGTTCACAGGTATCGGAGCTCTACAATGAGCAGTTCTTC
>.|.|TRBV11-1|TRBJ2-7
CASSLEGWQGDEQYF
TGTGCCAGCAGCTTAGAGGGATGGCAGGGTGACGAGCAGTACTTC
>.|.|TRBV12-3/TRBV12-4|TRBJ1-2
CASRNNYGYTF
TGTGCCAGCAGAAATAACTATGGCTACACCTTC
>.|many|TRBV12-3/TRBV12-4|TRBJ2-3
CASSLLGGVNTQYF
TGTGCCAGCAGTTTACTCGGAGGAGTGAATACGCAGTATTTT
>.|once|TRBV19|TRBJ2-1
CASSISHRTVYNEQFF
TGTGCCAGTAGTATTTCTCACCGGACAGTCTACAATGAGCAGTTCTTC
>.|.|TRBV7-3|TRBJ2-5
CASSLGGARETQYF
TGTGCCAGCAGCTTAGGGGGGGCAAGAGAGACCCAGTACTTC
>.|many|TRBV4-1|TRBJ2-5
CASSRRGYQETQYF
TGCGCCAGCAGCCGAAGGGGTTACCAAGAGACCCAGTACTTC
>.|many|TRBV20-1|TRBJ2-7
CSARRVDSFLRYYEQYF
TGCAGTGCTAGAAGGGTCGACTCCTTCTTGAGGTACTACGAGCAGTACTTC
>TRBD2|once|TRBV18|TRBJ2-7
CASSPPDRAGGSDEQYF
TGTGCCAGCTCACCACCGGATCGAGCGGGAGGGTCCGACGAGCAGTACTTC
>.|.|TRBV6-5|TRBJ1-1
CASSGRDEHEAFF
TGTGCCAGCAGTGGACGGGACGAACACGAAGCTTTCTTT
>TRBD2|.|TRBV4-1|TRBJ2-5
CASSHRIAGGQETQYF
TGCGCCAGCAGCCACCGAATTGCGGGAGGACAAGAGACCCAGTACTTC